The subject of this entry is one T cell receptor beta chain. Its antigen is not identified. As to time point: cycle 4 day 1 (C4D1), after 5 to 7 weeks of nivolumab. Every patient relapsed after autologous stem cell transplantation, and brentuximab vedotin exposure varied. Researchers used magnetic negative selection to pull out pure CD4+ T cells from thawed PBMCs. This CDR3 has 14 amino acids. Germline V lookup: CDR1 SEHNR, CDR2 FQNEAQ (reference sequence). V lost 4 bases to trimming and J lost 8 bases; unmatched junction nucleotides: 7. The assay was immunoSEQ multiplex PCR, and TCRdb's table has in-frame clones only and misses some. The sample lists some 22,000 clones; approximately 65% were seen once. This specimen belongs to a study of PD-1 blockade in classical Hodgkin lymphoma. The study, taken as a whole, reports: Compared with healthy donors, newly diagnosed patients reportedly showed lower baseline TCR diversity.

This specimen was CD4+ T cells from blood, taken before the fourth cycle of nivolumab. This chain uses TRBV7-9 with TRBJ2-1; 8 bases map to TRBD2. The sequence was collected from a human donor with classical Hodgkin lymphoma. In DNA form, the CDR3 reads TGTGCCAGCAGCTACCGGCGGGGGGCGGATGAGCAGTTCTTC. It specifies CASSYRRGADEQFF.